The present TCR beta chain was sequenced within a study of T cell responses to AZD1222 COVID-19 vaccine. The CDR3 has 16 amino acids. Unmatched junction bases numbered 11, after V lost 8 bases and J lost 0 bases. Germline-derived CDR1 and CDR2 are MNHEY and SMNVEV (reference sequence). Study-level points and caveats: Among spike-specific TCRs, nearly half reportedly target unmutated variant regions. Baseline seropositivity characterized only six AZD1222 recipients. Increased Spike-specific TCR breadth and depth were observed after two AZD1222 doses.

Profiling relied on immunoSEQ multiplex PCR, and the TCRdb table lists in-frame clones only, not all of them. The repertoire includes some 120,000 clones, roughly nine tenths of them detected once, and 1.6% sits in the top ten. Second-dose groups at about 4 or about 12 weeks were pooled. With respect to this clone: Its antigen remains unknown.

The V gene is TRBV27, the J gene TRBJ1-2; TRBD1 aligns across 8 bases. This sample comprised peripheral blood, obtained 28 days after the second AZD1222 dose. This TCR was recovered from an adult who received the AZD1222 COVID-19 vaccine. In DNA, the CDR3 is TGTGCCAGCGGCGACGACAGGGGTCCCACTAACTATGGCTACACCTTC. Amino acid sequence: CASGDDRGPTNYGYTF.